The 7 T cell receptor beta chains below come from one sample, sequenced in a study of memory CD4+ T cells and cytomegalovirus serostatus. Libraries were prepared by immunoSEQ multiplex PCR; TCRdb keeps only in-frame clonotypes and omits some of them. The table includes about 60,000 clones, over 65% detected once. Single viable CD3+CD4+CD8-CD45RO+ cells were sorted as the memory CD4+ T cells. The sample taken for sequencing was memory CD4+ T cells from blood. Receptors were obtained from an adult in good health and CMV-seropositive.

CDR3 loop: CASSLRRNRVILSNMNTEAFF. The CDR3 DNA reads as TGTGCCAGCAGTTTACGGCGTAACAGGGTGATCCTCTCAAACATGAACACTGAAGCTTTCTTT. This chain connects TRBV27 to TRBJ1-1; perhaps TRBD1 as D (6 bases). V lost 2 bases to trimming and J lost 0 bases, with 28 bases between them. CDR1 MNHEY and CDR2 SMNVEV come from the germline V gene (reference sequence). The CDR3 is 21 residues long.

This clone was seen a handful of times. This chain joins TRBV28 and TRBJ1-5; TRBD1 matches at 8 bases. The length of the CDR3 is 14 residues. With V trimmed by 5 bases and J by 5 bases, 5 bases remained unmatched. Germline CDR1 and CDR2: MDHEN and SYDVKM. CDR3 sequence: CASSLEQGDQPQHF. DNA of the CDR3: TGTGCCAGCAGTCTCGAACAGGGGGATCAGCCCCAGCATTTT.

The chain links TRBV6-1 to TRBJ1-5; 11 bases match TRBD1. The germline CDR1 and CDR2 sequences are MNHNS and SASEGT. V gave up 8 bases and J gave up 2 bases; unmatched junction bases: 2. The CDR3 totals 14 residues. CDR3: CASAGQGGNQPQHF. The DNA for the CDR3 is TGTGCCAGCGCGGGACAGGGGGGCAATCAGCCCCAGCATTTT.

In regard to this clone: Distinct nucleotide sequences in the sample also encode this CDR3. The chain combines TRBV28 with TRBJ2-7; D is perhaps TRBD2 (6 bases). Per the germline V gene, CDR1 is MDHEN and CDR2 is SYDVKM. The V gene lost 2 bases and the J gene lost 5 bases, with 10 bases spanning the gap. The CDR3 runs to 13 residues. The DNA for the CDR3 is TGTGCCAGCAGTTTACCAGGAGGGGACGAGCAGTACTTC. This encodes CASSLPGGDEQYF.

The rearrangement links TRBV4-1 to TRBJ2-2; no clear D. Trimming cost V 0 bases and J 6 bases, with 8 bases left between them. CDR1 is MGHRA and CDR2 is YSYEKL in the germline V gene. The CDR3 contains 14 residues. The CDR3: CASSQDALAGELFF. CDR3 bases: TGCGCCAGCAGCCAAGATGCGTTAGCCGGGGAGCTGTTTTTT.

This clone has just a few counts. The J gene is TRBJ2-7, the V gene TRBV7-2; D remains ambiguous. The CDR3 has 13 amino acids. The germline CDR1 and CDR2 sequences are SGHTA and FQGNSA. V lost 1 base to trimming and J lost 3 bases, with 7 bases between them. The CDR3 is CASSLGLDYEQYV. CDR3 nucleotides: TGTGCCAGCAGCTTAGGTCTAGACTACGAGCAGTACGTC.

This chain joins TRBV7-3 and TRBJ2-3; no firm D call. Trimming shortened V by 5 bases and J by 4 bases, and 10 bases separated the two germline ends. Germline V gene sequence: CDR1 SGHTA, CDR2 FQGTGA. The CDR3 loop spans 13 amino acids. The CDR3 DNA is TGTGCCAGCAGCCTTACCATTTCAGATACGCAGTATTTT. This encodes CASSLTISDTQYF. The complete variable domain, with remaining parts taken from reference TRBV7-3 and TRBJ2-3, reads GAGVSQTPSNKVTEKGKYVELRCDPISGHTALYWYRQSLGQGPEFLIYFQGTGAADDSGLPNDRFFAVRPEGSVSTLKIQRTERGDSAVYLCASSLTISDTQYFGPGTRLTVL.